This entry describes one TCR beta chain. This entry is derived from a study of blood T cell repertoires in COVID-19. Looking at the study overall: T cells, B-cell-depleted T cells, or PBMCs supplied cDNA or gDNA.

The data were produced by immunoSEQ multiplex PCR, yet TCRdb's version contains in-frame clones alone and is incomplete. Seen here are a few hundred thousand clones, approximately 78% observed once, and the top ten hold around 9%. Material for sequencing was PBMCs or T cells enriched from blood (not recorded which). This sequence was found in a man aged 35-49 years who had recovered from COVID-19.

The CDR3 DNA follows: TGTGCCAGCAGCCCGGGACAGGGGAGAACCAAAAACATTCAGTACTTC. This sequence encodes CASSPGQGRTKNIQYF. The gene calls are TRBV7-3 and TRBJ2-4; 10 bases agree with TRBD1. Germline V gene lookup returns CDR1 SGHTA and CDR2 FQGTGA. V was clipped by 5 bases and J by 2 bases; unmatched bases: 6. The CDR3 sequence is 16 residues long.